This TCR beta chain was found in a study of PD-L1 blockade in urothelial cancer. The overall study: Anywhere from 0 to 3 prior chemotherapy regimens had been received by patients. After treatment start, blood was analyzed at 3 weeks (second dose) and at 6 weeks.

The sample's time point: pretreatment peripheral blood. This clone has only one observation. Its antigen is unidentified. Germline V gives CDR1 MNHNS, CDR2 SASEGT. There are 11 residues in the CDR3. With 3 bases removed from V and 3 bases from J, the gap between germline ends came to 3 bases. Assay: immunoSEQ multiplex PCR; the TCRdb copy retains only in-frame clones and omits some. The table includes roughly 45,000 clones, around 82% detected once. Points from the study as a whole: In blood at 3 weeks, tumor-associated clones expanded more among patients with durable benefit.

Specimen: PBMCs, collected around atezolizumab (anti-PD-L1) treatment. The clonotype was recovered from a man aged 55 to 70 with urothelial cancer. The chain combines TRBV6-1 with TRBJ2-7; D is ambiguous. CDR3 region: CASSDLYEQYF. DNA of the CDR3: TGTGCCAGCAGTGACCTCTACGAGCAGTACTTC.